Following are 21 T cell receptor beta chains from one sample sequenced in a study of T cells in Graves' hyperthyroidism and ophthalmopathy. From RNA transcripts, TCR beta CDR3 regions were amplified. HTBI primers drove first-round RT-PCR of the TCR CDR3. TCRdb used MiXCR to reprocess the multiplex PCR reads, holding one entry per CDR3 protein. The table lists about 600,000 distinct CDR3 sequences, about 14% of them singletons. Sequences were obtained from blood. The receptors stem from a woman in her fifties or sixties with Graves' ophthalmopathy.

This clonotype was seen repeatedly, ten times or more. This chain uses TRBV27 with TRBJ2-7; D possibly corresponds to TRBD1 (5 bases). The V gene lost 1 base and the J gene lost 4 bases, with 14 bases spanning the gap. Germline assignment: CDR1 MNHEY and CDR2 SMNVEV (reference sequence). The CDR3 spans 15 residues. The CDR3 nucleotides read TGTGCCAGCAGTTTATACAGACAGAGTCTTTACGAGCAGTACTTC. Its protein is CASSLYRQSLYEQYF.

This clonotype was picked up a small number of times. A junction boundary mismatches the germline segment, possibly from a read error. This chain joins TRBV4-1 and TRBJ2-2; 8 nucleotides align to TRBD1. CDR3 length: 16 residues. The germline gives CDR1 MGHRA, CDR2 YSYEKL. CDR3 nucleotides: TGCGCCAGCAGGCAAGGACAGGGATCGAACACCGGGGAGCTGTTTTTT. Translation gives CASRQGQGSNTGELFF.

This chain links TRBV20-1 with TRBJ2-7, with D perhaps matching TRBD2 (5 bases). Per germline, CDR1 DFQATT and CDR2 SNEGSKA (reference sequence). The V end was cut by 3 bases, the J end by 4 bases, with 16 bases between. The CDR3 runs to 14 residues. The CDR3 DNA reads as TGCAGTGCTAGTTTTCCGCGAGGGCGGTACGAGCAGTACTTC. Translated, it gives CSASFPRGRYEQYF.

This clonotype was picked up many times. The chain uses TRBV12-3 or TRBV12-4 and TRBJ2-7; the match to TRBD1 covers 9 bases. V trimming: 7 bases; J trimming: 2 bases; junction bases outside the gene matches: 3. CDR3 length: 13 amino acids. DNA for the CDR3: TGTGCCAGCAACCGACAGGGGGCCTACGAGCAGTACTTC. It codes for CASNRQGAYEQYF.

This chain joins TRBV4-2 and TRBJ1-3, with a tentative D call TRBD1 (5 bases). Germline CDR1 reads LGHNA; CDR2 reads YNFKEQ. V shed 0 bases and J shed 2 bases, with 8 bases lying between them. This CDR3 is 15 amino acids long. CDR3 DNA: TGTGCCAGCAGCCAAGACAGAGGGGCTGGAAACACCATATATTTT. Translating gives CASSQDRGAGNTIYF.

This clonotype appeared a few times. V and J are TRBV3-1 and TRBJ1-1; D possibly corresponds to TRBD1 (5 bases). The CDR3 runs to 16 residues. Germline CDR1 and CDR2: LGHDT and YNNKEL (reference sequence). The V gene lost 4 bases and the J gene lost 4 bases, with 19 bases spanning the gap. CDR3 nucleotides: TGTGCCAGCAGCCGAAACACAAAGGGGTTGTTCACTGAAGCTTTCTTT. Amino acids: CASSRNTKGLFTEAFF.

About this clonotype itself: A read error may explain this, as a much larger clone is one base away. The chain joins TRBV3-1 to TRBJ1-2; weak D call: TRBD1 (5 bases). The CDR3 sequence is 16 residues long. Germline V gene data show CDR1 as LGHDT and CDR2 as YNNKEL (reference sequence). V was pared by 4 bases and J by 3 bases, with 18 bases between. The CDR3 DNA is TGTGCCAGCAGCCCCGAACAGGAGTGGTCTGACTATGGCTACACCTTC. Protein: CASSPEQEWSDYGYTF.

This clonotype was seen ten or more times. The V gene is TRBV27, the J gene TRBJ1-1; 8 nucleotides match TRBD1. Germline CDR1 is MNHEY and CDR2 is SMNVEV (reference sequence). The CDR3 spans 16 residues. With V trimmed by 6 bases and J by 3 bases, 12 bases remained unmatched. The CDR3 coding sequence is TGTGCCAGCAGGAAGGACAGGGAACCGGTGGACACTGAAGCTTTCTTT. This gives the protein CASRKDREPVDTEAFF.

This clonotype occurred many times. The rearrangement joins TRBV7-2 to TRBJ2-1, with TRBD2 as a possible D gene (6 bases). The V gene lost 1 base and the J gene lost 4 bases, with 11 bases spanning the gap. CDR3 length: 15 residues. CDR1 and CDR2 from the germline V gene are SGHTA and FQGNSA. The CDR3 loop reads CASSLGGTMYNEQFF. The CDR3 bases are TGTGCCAGCAGCTTAGGCGGGACCATGTACAATGAGCAGTTCTTC.

This clonotype was detected many times. The chain joins TRBV2 to TRBJ2-1, with D unclear. V lost 6 bases, J lost 0 bases, and 18 bases lay in between. The CDR3 sequence is 17 residues long. CDR1 is SNHLY and CDR2 is FYNNEI in the germline V gene. CDR3 nucleotides: TGTGCCAGCAGATGGACGGAGAGAAGGGACTCCTACAATGAGCAGTTCTTC. Translated, it gives CASRWTERRDSYNEQFF.

The chain combines TRBV19 with TRBJ1-1, with D possibly matching TRBD1 (6 bases). V was clipped by 6 bases and J by 3 bases, with 11 bases between them. Germline lookup yields CDR1 LNHDA and CDR2 SQIVND (reference sequence). The CDR3 totals 13 residues. In DNA form, the CDR3 reads TGTGCCAGTAGCCTAGGGGGACACACTGAAGCTTTCTTT. Its protein product is CASSLGGHTEAFF.

Many counts were recorded for this clonotype. V gene TRBV20-1 combines with J gene TRBJ2-5, with 9 bases aligning to TRBD1. V was clipped by 4 bases and J by 1 base; unmatched bases: 7. The CDR3 spans 15 residues. The germline gives CDR1 DFQATT, CDR2 SNEGSKA (reference sequence). CDR3 DNA: TGCAGTGCTACTCTGGGGACAGGGTCCCAAGAGACCCAGTACTTC. Translating gives CSATLGTGSQETQYF.

This clonotype occurred many times. The rearrangement joins TRBV15 to TRBJ2-5; possible D gene TRBD2, 5 bases. CDR1 is LNHNV, CDR2 YYDKDF, per germline (reference sequence). The CDR3 is 15 residues long. V lost 0 bases and J lost 1, with 9 bases in between. CDR3 DNA: TGTGCCACCAGCAGAGATTATGAGGGCCAAGAGACCCAGTACTTC. It specifies CATSRDYEGQETQYF.

This clonotype has more than one count but fewer than ten. V usage is TRBV10-3 and J usage is TRBJ2-1; 10 nucleotides agree with TRBD2. CDR1 is ENHRY and CDR2 is SYGVKD in the germline V gene. This CDR3 has 15 amino acids. The trim removed 5 bases at V and 9 bases at J, leaving 10 bases unmatched. This chain's CDR3 is CAISSPLAGVVEQFF. The CDR3 DNA follows: TGTGCCATCAGTTCCCCGCTAGCGGGAGTGGTTGAGCAGTTCTTC.

This clonotype was found a few times. The chain has TRBV9 and TRBJ2-7, with a possible D match to TRBD1 (6 bases). Between the trimmed V and J ends, which lost 1 base and 1 base, there was a span of 12 bases. CDR1 is SGDLS and CDR2 is YYNGEE in the germline V gene. This CDR3 spans 15 amino acids. The DNA of the CDR3 is TGTGCCAGCAGCGTAAGTACAGGGATTTCCTACGAGCAGTACTTC. It specifies CASSVSTGISYEQYF.

This clonotype was observed a few times. The rearrangement uses TRBV4-3 and TRBJ1-1; D remains ambiguous. This CDR3 comprises 15 residues. Germline CDR1 reads LGHNA; CDR2 reads YSLEER. V was shortened by 1 base and J by 1 base, with 10 bases between the two germline ends. This CDR3 is CASSQVGRGNTEAFF. The CDR3 region has the DNA TGCGCCAGCAGCCAAGTAGGACGGGGGAACACTGAAGCTTTCTTT.

The DNA for the CDR3 is TGTGCCACCAGTGGGGCGGGGACAGGGGCATCGAACACCGGGGAGCTGTTTTTT. Translated, it gives CATSGAGTGASNTGELFF. The chain has TRBV24-1 and TRBJ2-2; 10 nucleotides align to TRBD1. The J segment lost 0 bases and the V segment lost 5 bases, leaving 8 bases of the junction unmatched. This CDR3 has 18 residues. Per the germline V gene, CDR1 is KGHDR and CDR2 is SFDVKD.

This clonotype was detected a few times. This chain links TRBV5-1 with TRBJ2-3; a weak D match, TRBD1 (7 bases). From germline, CDR1 is SGHRS and CDR2 YFSETQ. The CDR3 has 12 amino acids. CDR3 coding DNA: TGCGCTAGCCCAGGGGGGCCAGATACGCAGTATTTT. Its translation: CASPGGPDTQYF.

This chain connects TRBV6-1 to TRBJ2-2; 10 bases map to TRBD2. CDR3 length: 16 residues. Germline-derived CDR1 and CDR2 are MNHNS and SASEGT. Unmatched junction bases numbered 6, after V lost 6 bases and J lost 2 bases. CDR3 sequence reads: CASSLAGVGNTGELFF. CDR3 nucleotide sequence: TGTGCCAGCAGCCTAGCGGGAGTGGGCAACACCGGGGAGCTGTTTTTT.

The CDR3 DNA reads as TGCGCCAGCCGGGCGGGGGAACAAGAGACCCAGTACTTC. Translating gives CASRAGEQETQYF. The V and J genes are TRBV5-1 and TRBJ2-5; 7 nucleotides align to TRBD2. The CDR3 runs 13 residues. Germline V lookup: CDR1 SGHRS, CDR2 YFSETQ. Trimming took 7 bases from V and 2 from J; bases not matched to a gene: 5.

This clonotype turned up a few times. V and J are TRBV3-1 and TRBJ1-6; D might be TRBD1 (5 bases). This CDR3 region has 17 residues. Germline lookup yields CDR1 LGHDT and CDR2 YNNKEL (reference sequence). Deletions cut 1 base from V and 14 bases from J, with 24 bases between. CDR3 sequence (DNA): TGTGCCAGCAGCCAAGGATTAATCCGGGACGCGGGTCCTACCCTCCACTTT. Translated, it gives CASSQGLIRDAGPTLHF.